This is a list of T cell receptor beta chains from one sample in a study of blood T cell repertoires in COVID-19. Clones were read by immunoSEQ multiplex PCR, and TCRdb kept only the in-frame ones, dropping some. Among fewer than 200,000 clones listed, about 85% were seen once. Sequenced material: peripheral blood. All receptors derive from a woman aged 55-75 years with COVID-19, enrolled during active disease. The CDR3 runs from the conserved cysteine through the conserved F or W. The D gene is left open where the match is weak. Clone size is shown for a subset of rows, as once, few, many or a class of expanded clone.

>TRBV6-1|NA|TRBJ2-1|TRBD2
TGTGCCAGCAGTGAAGCCTTACTAGCGGGAGGGCGCAATGAGCAGTTCTTC
CASSEALLAGGRNEQFF
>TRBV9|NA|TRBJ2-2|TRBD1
TGTGCCAGCAGCTCCCGGGACAGGGGGCGCCCCGGGGAGCTGTTTTTT
CASSSRDRGRPGELFF
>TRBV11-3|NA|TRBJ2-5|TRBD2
TGTGCCAGCAGCTTCGAGGGAGGGGAGACCCAGTACTTC
CASSFEGGETQYF
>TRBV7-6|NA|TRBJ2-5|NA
TGTGCCAGCAGCTCTTCCCCCAGGTACCAAGAGACCCAGTACTTC
CASSSSPRYQETQYF
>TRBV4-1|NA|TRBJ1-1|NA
TGCGCCAGCAGCCAAGGTGAGACTGAAGCTTTCTTT
CASSQGETEAFF
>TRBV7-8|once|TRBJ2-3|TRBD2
TGTGCCAGCAGCTTCCTAGCGGGAACAGATACGCAGTATTTT
CASSFLAGTDTQYF
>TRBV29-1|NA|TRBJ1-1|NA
TGCAGCGTTGATCCACAGGTCGAGGCTTTCTTT
CSVDPQVEAFF
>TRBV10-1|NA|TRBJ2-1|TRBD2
TGCGCCAGCAGTGAGTCGAGGGGACTAGCAAGCAATGAGCAGTTCTTC
CASSESRGLASNEQFF
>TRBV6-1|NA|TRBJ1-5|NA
TGTGCCAGCAGTGAAGCGCGGGGTCGCTGGAGTCAGCCCCAGCATTTT
CASSEARGRWSQPQHF
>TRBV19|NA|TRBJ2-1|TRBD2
TGTGCCAGTAGTAGCGGGAGTGTCAACAATGAGCAGTTCTTC
CASSSGSVNNEQFF
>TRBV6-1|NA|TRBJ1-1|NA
TGTGCCAGCAGTGAAGCCCCCCCAGGGGCTGAAGCTTTCTTT
CASSEAPPGAEAFF
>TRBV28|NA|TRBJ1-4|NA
TGTGCCAGCAGTAGGACAGAAGGGGAAAAACTGTTTTTT
CASSRTEGEKLFF
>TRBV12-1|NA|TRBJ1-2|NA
TGTGCCAGCAGCTTCACAGGGTCGGGCGGCTACACCTTC
CASSFTGSGGYTF
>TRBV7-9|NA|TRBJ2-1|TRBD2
TGTGCCAGCAGCCGGCGACTAGCGGGGAGCCTAAGCTCCTACAATGAGCAGTTCTTC
CASSRRLAGSLSSYNEQFF
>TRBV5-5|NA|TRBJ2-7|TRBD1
TGTGCCAGCAGCTTTTCAGGGGGCCGATCCTACGAGCAGTACTTC
CASSFSGGRSYEQYF
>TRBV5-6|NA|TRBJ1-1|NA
TGTGCCAGCAGCTTGGCCACGGACACTGAAGCTTTCTTT
CASSLATDTEAFF
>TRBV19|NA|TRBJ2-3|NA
TGTGCCAGTAGTAGGGAGTCACGCGGGATCCACCCTTTGACAGATACGCAGTATTTT
CASSRESRGIHPLTDTQYF
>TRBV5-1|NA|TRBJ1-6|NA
TGCGCCAGCAGCTCCACTTGGCAGGATTCACCCCTCCACTTT
CASSSTWQDSPLHF
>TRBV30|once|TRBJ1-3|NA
TGTGCCTGGGGCCCCGGGGGGAGCACTGGAAACACCATATATTTT
CAWGPGGSTGNTIYF
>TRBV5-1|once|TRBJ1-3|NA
TGCGCCAGCAGCTTGGCAGGGGCCCAGGGAAACACCATATATTTT
CASSLAGAQGNTIYF
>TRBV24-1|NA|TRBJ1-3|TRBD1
TGTGCCACCAGTGATCCCTATCAAACCGACAGGGTCACAGACACCATATATTTT
CATSDPYQTDRVTDTIYF
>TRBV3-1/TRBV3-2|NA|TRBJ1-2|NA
TGTGCCAGCAGCCTTTTCTTAGGGAGAGTTTGCACCTTC
CASSLFLGRVCTF
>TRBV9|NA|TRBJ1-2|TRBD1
TGTGCCAGCAGCGTAGATAGGGGGCTAAGGTATGGCTACACCTTC
CASSVDRGLRYGYTF
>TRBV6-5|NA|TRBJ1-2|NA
TGTGCCAGCACCATACTACAGGGCCCGGACTATGGCTACACCTTC
CASTILQGPDYGYTF
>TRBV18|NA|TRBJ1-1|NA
TGTGCCAGCTCACCACTACGGTCGAACACTGAAGCTTTCTTT
CASSPLRSNTEAFF
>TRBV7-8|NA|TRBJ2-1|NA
TGTGCCAGCAGCTTGCGAGCGGAGCCCTACAATGAGCAGTTCTTC
CASSLRAEPYNEQFF
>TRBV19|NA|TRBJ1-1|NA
TGTGCCAGTAGCCCTTACGGAGCTGAAGCTTTCTTT
CASSPYGAEAFF
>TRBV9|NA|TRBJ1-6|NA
TGTGCCAGCAGCGCTCGGGAATATAATTCACCCCTCCACTTT
CASSAREYNSPLHF
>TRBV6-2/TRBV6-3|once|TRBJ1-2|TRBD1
TGTGCCAGCAGTTACGGGGGACAGATCTATGGCTACACCTTC
CASSYGGQIYGYTF
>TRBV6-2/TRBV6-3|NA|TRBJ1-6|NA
TGTGCCAGCAGTGGGGGGAATTCACCCCTCCACTTT
CASSGGNSPLHF
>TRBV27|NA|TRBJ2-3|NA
TGTGCCAGCAGTAGACTGAATACGCAGTATTTT
CASSRLNTQYF
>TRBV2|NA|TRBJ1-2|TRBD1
TGTGCCAGCAGCGTCCAGCTGACAGGGAACTATGGCTACACCTTC
CASSVQLTGNYGYTF
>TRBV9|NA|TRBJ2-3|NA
TGTGCCAGCAGCGTAGTTAAGGGGCCGACAGATACGCAGTATTTT
CASSVVKGPTDTQYF
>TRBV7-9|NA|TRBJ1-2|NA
TGTGCCAGCAGCTCGCCAGACCGGGACTATGGCTACACCTTC
CASSSPDRDYGYTF
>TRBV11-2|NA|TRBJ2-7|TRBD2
TGTGCCAGCAGCTTAGTCAGCGGGAGGGCCTACGAGCAGTACTTC
CASSLVSGRAYEQYF
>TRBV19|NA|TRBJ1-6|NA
TGTGCCAGTAACCCGGGAGGCAATTCACCCCTCCACTTT
CASNPGGNSPLHF
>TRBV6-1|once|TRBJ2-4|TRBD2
TGTGCCAGCAGTGACGGGAGCGGGAGGATGGCCAAAAACATTCAGTACTTC
CASSDGSGRMAKNIQYF
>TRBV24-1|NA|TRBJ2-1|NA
TGTGCCACCAGCGAGACAGGGAGGTCCTACAATGAGCAGTTCTTC
CATSETGRSYNEQFF
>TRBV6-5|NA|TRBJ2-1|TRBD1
TGTGCCAGCAGACTCACGACAGGGGCAACCGGTGAGCAGTTCTTC
CASRLTTGATGEQFF
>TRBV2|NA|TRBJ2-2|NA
TGTGCCAGCATGAAGGACAACGGGTACACCGGGGAGCTGTTTTTT
CASMKDNGYTGELFF
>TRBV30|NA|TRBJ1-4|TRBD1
TGTGCCTGGACCCCGGGACAGGGAGTTGAAAAACTGTTTTTT
CAWTPGQGVEKLFF
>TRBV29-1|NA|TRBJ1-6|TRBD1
TGCAGCGTTTCCGGGACAGGAAATTCACCCCTCCACTTT
CSVSGTGNSPLHF
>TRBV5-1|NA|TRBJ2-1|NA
TGCGCCAGCAGCACCGGACAAACCTCCGGGCATGAGCAGTTCTTC
CASSTGQTSGHEQFF
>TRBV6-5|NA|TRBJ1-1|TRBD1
TGTGCCAGCAGAAAAACAGGGGTCACTGAAGCTTTCTTT
CASRKTGVTEAFF
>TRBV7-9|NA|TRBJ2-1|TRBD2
TGTGCCAGCAGCTTAGCCCTGGGACTAGCGGGAGTTGAGCAGTTCTTC
CASSLALGLAGVEQFF
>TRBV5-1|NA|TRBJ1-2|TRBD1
TGCGCCAGCAGCTTGGCCGGACAGGGGGCCTATGGCTACACCTTC
CASSLAGQGAYGYTF
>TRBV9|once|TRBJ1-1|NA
TGTGCCAGCAGCGTTGGAGGGTACACTGAAGCTTTCTTT
CASSVGGYTEAFF
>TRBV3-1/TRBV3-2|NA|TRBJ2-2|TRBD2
TGTGCCAGCAGCCTCAGTCCCGGGACTAAAAGCGGGGAGCTGTTTTTT
CASSLSPGTKSGELFF
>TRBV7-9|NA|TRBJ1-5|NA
TGTGCCAGCAGCTTAATCGGGGGAGGGAACAATCAGCCCCAGCATTTT
CASSLIGGGNNQPQHF
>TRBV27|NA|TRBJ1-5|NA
TGTGCCAGCAAGGAGTATAGCAATCAGCCCCAGCATTTT
CASKEYSNQPQHF
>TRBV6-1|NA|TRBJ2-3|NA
TGTGCCAGCACCTCGGGAGGGGGCGTTACAGATACGCAGTATTTT
CASTSGGGVTDTQYF
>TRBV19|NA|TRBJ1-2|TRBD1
TGTGCCAGTAGTATAGAGGAGGAGGGACAGGGACACTCTGGCTACACCTTC
CASSIEEEGQGHSGYTF